The 6 T cell receptor beta chains below were found in one sample sequenced in a study of blood T cell repertoires in COVID-19. Some clones are missing from TCRdb's copy, which holds only in-frame ones; the method was immunoSEQ multiplex PCR. The data hold about 180,000 clones, with about 80% observed a single time. The sequencing sample was made of peripheral blood. These receptors all stem from a human donor in a cohort sampled during active COVID-19.

The J gene is TRBJ1-1, the V gene TRBV10-1, with TRBD1 matching over 10 bases. CDR1 WNHNN and CDR2 SYGVQD come from the germline V gene (reference sequence). V gave up 5 bases and J gave up 5 bases; unmatched junction bases: 11. The CDR3 is 16 residues long. In DNA form, the CDR3 reads TGCGCCAGCAGTCCTTACCGGGACAGGGGAGAGACTGAAGCTTTCTTT. Its protein product is CASSPYRDRGETEAFF.

The V gene is TRBV11-2, the J gene TRBJ2-3; 8 bases align to TRBD2. Germline CDR1 reads SGHAT; CDR2 reads FQNNGV. Trimming took 3 bases from V and 1 from J; bases not matched to a gene: 3. CDR3 length: 15 amino acids. The DNA for the CDR3 is TGTGCCAGCAGCTTTGCGCGGGAGGGCACAGATACGCAGTATTTT. This gives the protein CASSFAREGTDTQYF.

V and J are TRBV19 and TRBJ1-1; D is ambiguous. The germline gives CDR1 LNHDA, CDR2 SQIVND (reference sequence). The CDR3 loop spans 14 amino acids. Trimming cost V 1 base and J 4 bases, with 10 bases left between them. CDR3 in amino acids: CASSIGQRSTEAFF. Written as DNA, the CDR3 is TGTGCCAGTAGTATAGGGCAGAGGAGCACTGAAGCTTTCTTT.

This clone has a handful of counts. This specimen includes other DNA sequences encoding the same CDR3. The genes are TRBV7-3 and TRBJ2-7; 8 positions agree with TRBD2. This CDR3 is built from 14 residues. After removal of 2 bases from V and 2 bases from J, the junction contained 2 bases not matched to a gene. Germline CDR1 SGHTA, CDR2 FQGTGA. CDR3 coding DNA: TGTGCCAGCAGCTTAGCGGGGGGTCCCTACGAGCAGTACTTC. This gives the protein CASSLAGGPYEQYF.

The rearrangement uses TRBV10-3 and TRBJ2-7; no clear D. This CDR3 is 13 amino acids long. Trimming removed 4 bases from V and 6 bases from J, with 13 bases in between. Germline-derived CDR1 and CDR2 are ENHRY and SYGVKD. The CDR3 bases are TGTGCCATCAGTGTGGATAGGCCTAGCGAGCAGTACTTC. Its translation: CAISVDRPSEQYF.

This chain links TRBV24-1 with TRBJ2-1, with 10 bases that match TRBD2. In germline, CDR1 is KGHDR, CDR2 SFDVKD. This CDR3 has 19 residues. Trimming took 1 base from V and 1 from J; bases not matched to a gene: 9. The CDR3 nucleotides are TGTGCCACCAGTGATTTAAGGCTAGCGGGAGCCAAATCCTACAATGAGCAGTTCTTC. It encodes CATSDLRLAGAKSYNEQFF.